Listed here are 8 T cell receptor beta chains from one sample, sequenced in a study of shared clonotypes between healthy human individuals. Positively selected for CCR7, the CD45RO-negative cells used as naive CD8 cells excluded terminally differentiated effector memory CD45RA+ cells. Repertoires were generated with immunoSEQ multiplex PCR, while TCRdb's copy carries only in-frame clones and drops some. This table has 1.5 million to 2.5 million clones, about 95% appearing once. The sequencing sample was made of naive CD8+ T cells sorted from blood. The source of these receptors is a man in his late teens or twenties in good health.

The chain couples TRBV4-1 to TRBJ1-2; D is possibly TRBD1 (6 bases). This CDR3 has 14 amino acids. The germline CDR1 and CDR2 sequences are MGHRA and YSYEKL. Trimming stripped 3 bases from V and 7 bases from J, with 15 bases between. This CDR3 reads CASSQGTGIGGYTF. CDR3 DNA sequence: TGCGCCAGCAGCCAGGGTACAGGGATAGGTGGCTACACCTTC.

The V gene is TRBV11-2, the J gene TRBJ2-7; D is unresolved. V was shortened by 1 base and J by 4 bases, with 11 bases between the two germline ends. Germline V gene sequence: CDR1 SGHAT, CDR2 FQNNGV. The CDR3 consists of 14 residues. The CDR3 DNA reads TGTGCCAGCAGCTTAGCCACAGATCTGTACGAGCAGTACTTC. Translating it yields CASSLATDLYEQYF.

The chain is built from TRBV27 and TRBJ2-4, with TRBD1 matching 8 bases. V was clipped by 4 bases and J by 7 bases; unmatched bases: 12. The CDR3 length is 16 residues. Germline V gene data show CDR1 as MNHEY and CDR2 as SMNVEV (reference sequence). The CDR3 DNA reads TGTGCCAGCAGTTCCTCCCCTGGGACAGGTCTGAACATTCAGTACTTC. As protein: CASSSSPGTGLNIQYF.

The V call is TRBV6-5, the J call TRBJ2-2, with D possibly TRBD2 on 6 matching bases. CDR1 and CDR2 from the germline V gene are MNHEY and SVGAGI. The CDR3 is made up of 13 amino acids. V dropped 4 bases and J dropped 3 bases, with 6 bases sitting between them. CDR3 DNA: TGTGCCAGCAGTTGGGACTACACCGGGGAGCTGTTTTTT. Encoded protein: CASSWDYTGELFF.

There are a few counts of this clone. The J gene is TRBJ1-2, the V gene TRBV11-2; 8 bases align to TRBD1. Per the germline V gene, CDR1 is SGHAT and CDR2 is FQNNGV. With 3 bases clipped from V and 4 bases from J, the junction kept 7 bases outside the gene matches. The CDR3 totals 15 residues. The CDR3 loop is CASSLGQGAGYGYTF. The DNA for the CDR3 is TGTGCCAGCAGCTTGGGGCAGGGGGCTGGCTATGGCTACACCTTC. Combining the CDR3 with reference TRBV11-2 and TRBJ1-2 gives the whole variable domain EAGVAQSPRYKIIEKRQSVAFWCNPISGHATLYWYQQILGQGPKLLIQFQNNGVVDDSQLPKDRFSAERLKGVDSTLKIQPAKLEDSAVYLCASSLGQGAGYGYTFGSGTRLTVV.

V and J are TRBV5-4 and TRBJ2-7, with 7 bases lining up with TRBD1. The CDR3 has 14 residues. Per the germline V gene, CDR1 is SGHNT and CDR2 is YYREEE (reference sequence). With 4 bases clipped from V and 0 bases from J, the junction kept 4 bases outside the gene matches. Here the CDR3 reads CASSQGDASYEQYF. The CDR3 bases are TGTGCCAGCAGCCAGGGGGACGCCTCCTACGAGCAGTACTTC.

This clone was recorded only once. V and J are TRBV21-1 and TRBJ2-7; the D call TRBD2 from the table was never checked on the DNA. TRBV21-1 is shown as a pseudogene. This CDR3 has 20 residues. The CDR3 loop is CASSACPGLAGAESSYEQYF. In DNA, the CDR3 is TGTGCCAGCAGCGCTTGTCCGGGACTAGCGGGTGCAGAAAGCTCCTACGAGCAGTACTTC.

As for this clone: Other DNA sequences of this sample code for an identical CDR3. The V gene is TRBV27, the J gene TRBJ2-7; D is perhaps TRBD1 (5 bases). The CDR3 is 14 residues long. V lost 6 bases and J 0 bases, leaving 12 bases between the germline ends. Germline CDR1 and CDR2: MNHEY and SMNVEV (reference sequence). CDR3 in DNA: TGTGCCAGCAGCCTACAGGTGGGCTCCTACGAGCAGTACTTC. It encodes CASSLQVGSYEQYF.